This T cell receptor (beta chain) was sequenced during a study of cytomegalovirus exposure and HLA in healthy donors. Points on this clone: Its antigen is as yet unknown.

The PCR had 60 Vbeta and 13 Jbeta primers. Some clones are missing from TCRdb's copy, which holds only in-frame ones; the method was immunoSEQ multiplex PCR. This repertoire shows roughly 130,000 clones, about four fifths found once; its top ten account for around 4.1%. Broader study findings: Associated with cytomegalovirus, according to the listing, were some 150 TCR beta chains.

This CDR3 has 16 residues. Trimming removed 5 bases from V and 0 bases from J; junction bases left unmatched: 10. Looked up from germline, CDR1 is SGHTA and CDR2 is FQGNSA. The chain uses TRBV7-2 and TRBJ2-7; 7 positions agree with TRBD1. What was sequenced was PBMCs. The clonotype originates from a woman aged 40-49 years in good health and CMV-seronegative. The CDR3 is CASSDHLGTVSYEQYF. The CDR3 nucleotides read TGTGCCAGCAGCGATCACCTGGGGACAGTCTCCTACGAGCAGTACTTC.